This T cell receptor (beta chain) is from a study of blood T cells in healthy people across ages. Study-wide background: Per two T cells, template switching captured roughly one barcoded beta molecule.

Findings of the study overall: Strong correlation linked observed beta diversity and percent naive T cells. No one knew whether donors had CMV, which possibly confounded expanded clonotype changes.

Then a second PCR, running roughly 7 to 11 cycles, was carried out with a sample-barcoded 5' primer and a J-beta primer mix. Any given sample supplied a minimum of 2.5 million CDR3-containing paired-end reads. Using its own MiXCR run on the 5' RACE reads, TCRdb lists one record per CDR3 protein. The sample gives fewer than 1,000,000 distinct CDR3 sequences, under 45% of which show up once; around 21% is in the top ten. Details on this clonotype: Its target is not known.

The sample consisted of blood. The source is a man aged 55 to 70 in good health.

The CDR3 sequence is CASSLRGRENTEAFF. The CDR3 nucleotides read TGTGCCAGCAGCTTACGTGGCAGGGAGAACACTGAAGCTTTCTTT. The V gene is TRBV7-6, the J gene TRBJ1-1; a weak D match, TRBD1 (5 bases). This CDR3 is 15 amino acids long. Trimming shortened V by 2 bases and J by 1 base, and 11 bases separated the two germline ends. Germline V gene lookup returns CDR1 SGHVS and CDR2 FNYEAQ.